Sequencing of this T cell receptor beta chain was carried out in a study of control samples from healthy donors and cancer patients. Comment on this clone: Sequence at one end of the junction differs from germline and may be a read error. Other DNA sequences in this sample translate to the same CDR3.

CDR3 length: 17 amino acids. Germline CDR1 reads SGHNT; CDR2 reads YENEEA. Some clones are missing from TCRdb's copy, which holds only in-frame ones; the method was immunoSEQ multiplex PCR. The table shows 110,000 to 150,000 clones, with around 85% occurring only once. Sequencing input: blood. V and J are TRBV11-3 and TRBJ2-2; D may correspond to TRBD1 or TRBD2 (5 bases each). The source of this sequence is a woman in her twenties or thirties in good health. CDR3 amino acids: CASSLGGWEKNTGELFF. CDR3 coding DNA: TGTGCCAGCAGCTTAGGGGGGTGGGAGAAGAACACCGGGGAGCTATTTTTT.